This TCR beta chain is drawn from a study of T cell changes during pregnancy in multiple sclerosis. Produced via immunoSEQ multiplex PCR; TCRdb's table is partial and in-frame only. The sample has approximately 70,000 clones, around 92% seen once. Germline V lookup: CDR1 MGHDK, CDR2 SYGVNS. Germline trimming cut 6 bases from V and 7 bases from J; bases unmatched to any gene: 3. This CDR3 has 13 residues. V and J are TRBV25-1 and TRBJ2-1; TRBD2 aligns across 10 bases. This clonotype was sampled from a female donor with multiple sclerosis, enrolled in a pregnancy study. The sample was peripheral blood, taken in the first trimester of pregnancy. The CDR3, as DNA: TGTGCCAGCAGCTTAGCGGGGGGTAATGAGCAGTTCTTC. Translated, it gives CASSLAGGNEQFF.